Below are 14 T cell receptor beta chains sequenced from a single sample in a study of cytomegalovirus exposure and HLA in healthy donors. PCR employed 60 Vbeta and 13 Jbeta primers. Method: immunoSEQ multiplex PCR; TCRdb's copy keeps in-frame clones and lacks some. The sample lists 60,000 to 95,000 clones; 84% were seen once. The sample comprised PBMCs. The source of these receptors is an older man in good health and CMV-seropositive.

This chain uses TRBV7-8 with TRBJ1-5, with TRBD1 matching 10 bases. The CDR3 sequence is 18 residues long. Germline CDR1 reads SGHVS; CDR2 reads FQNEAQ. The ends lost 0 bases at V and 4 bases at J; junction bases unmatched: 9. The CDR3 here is CASSLARGDRGGNQPQHF. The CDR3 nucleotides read TGTGCCAGCAGCTTAGCGCGAGGGGACAGGGGTGGTAATCAGCCCCAGCATTTT. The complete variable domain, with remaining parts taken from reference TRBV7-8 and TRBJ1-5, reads GAGVSQSPRYKVAKRGQDVALRCDPISGHVSLFWYQQALGQGPEFLTYFQNEAQLDKSGLPSDRFFAERPEGSVSTLKIQRTQQEDSAVYLCASSLARGDRGGNQPQHFGDGTRLSIL.

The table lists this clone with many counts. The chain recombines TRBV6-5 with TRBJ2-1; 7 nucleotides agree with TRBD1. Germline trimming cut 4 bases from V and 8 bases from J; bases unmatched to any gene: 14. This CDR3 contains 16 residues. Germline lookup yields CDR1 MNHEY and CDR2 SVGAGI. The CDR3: CASSSARGGDGHEQFF. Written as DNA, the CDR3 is TGTGCCAGCAGTTCCGCGAGAGGGGGCGATGGGCATGAGCAGTTCTTC.

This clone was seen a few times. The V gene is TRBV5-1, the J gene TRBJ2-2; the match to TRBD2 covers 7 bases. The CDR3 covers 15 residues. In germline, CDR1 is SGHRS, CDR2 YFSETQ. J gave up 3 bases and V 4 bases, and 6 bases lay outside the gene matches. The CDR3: CASSGASGDTGELFF. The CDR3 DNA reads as TGCGCCAGCAGCGGCGCCAGCGGGGACACCGGGGAGCTGTTTTTT.

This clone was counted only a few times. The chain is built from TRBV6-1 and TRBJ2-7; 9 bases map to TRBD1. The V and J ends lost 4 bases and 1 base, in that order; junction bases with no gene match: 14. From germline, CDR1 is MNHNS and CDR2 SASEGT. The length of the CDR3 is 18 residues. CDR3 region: CASSGDRVILARSYEQYF. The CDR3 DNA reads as TGTGCCAGCAGTGGGGACAGGGTGATATTAGCGAGGTCCTACGAGCAGTACTTC.

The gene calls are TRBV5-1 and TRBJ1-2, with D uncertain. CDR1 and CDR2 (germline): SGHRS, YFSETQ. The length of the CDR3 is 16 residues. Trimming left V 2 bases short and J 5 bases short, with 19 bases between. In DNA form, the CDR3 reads TGCGCCAGCAGCTTCGGTGGAGCACGGGGAGGATATGGCTACACCTTC. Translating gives CASSFGGARGGYGYTF.

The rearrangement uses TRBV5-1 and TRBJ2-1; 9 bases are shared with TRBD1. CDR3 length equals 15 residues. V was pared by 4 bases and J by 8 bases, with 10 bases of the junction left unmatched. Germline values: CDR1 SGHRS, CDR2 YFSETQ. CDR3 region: CASSLGTGHSDEQFF. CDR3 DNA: TGCGCCAGCAGCCTCGGGACAGGGCATTCGGATGAGCAGTTCTTC.

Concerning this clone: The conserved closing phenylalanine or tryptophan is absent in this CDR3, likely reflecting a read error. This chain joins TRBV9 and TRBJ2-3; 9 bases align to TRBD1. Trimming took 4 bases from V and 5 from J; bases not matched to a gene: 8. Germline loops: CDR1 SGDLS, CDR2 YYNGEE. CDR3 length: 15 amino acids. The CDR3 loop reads CASSTPGQGLDTQYV. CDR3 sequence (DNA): TGTGCCAGCAGCACCCCGGGACAGGGATTAGATACGCAGTATGTT.

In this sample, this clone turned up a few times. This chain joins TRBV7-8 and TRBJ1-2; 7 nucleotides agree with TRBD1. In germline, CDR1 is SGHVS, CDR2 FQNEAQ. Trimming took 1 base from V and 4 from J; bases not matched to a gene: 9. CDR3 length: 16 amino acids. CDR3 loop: CASSLDGTARSYGYTF. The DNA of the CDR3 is TGTGCCAGCAGCTTAGATGGGACAGCGAGGAGCTATGGCTACACCTTC.

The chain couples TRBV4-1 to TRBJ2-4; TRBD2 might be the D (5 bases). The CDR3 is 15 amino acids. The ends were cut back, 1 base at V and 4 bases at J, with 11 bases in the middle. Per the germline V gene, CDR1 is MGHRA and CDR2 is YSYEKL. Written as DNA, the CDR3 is TGCGCCAGCAGCCAAGTGGGAGAGTCTAAAAACATTCAGTACTTC. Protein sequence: CASSQVGESKNIQYF.

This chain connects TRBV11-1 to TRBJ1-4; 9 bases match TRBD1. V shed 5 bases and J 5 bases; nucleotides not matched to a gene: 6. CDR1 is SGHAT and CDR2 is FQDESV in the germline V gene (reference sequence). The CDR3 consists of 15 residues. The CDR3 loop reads CASSLHGQGNEKLFF. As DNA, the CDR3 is TGTGCCAGCAGCCTTCACGGACAGGGGAATGAAAAACTGTTTTTT.

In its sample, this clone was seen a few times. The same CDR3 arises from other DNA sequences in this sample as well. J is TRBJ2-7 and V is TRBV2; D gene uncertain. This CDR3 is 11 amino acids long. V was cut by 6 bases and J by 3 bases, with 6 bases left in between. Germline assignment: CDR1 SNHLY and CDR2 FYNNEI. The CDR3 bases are TGTGCCAGCAGACAGAGCTACGAGCAGTACTTC. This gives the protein CASRQSYEQYF.

The DNA of the CDR3 is TGTGCCAGCGGCGGAGGGGGGGGGACTAGTGAGCAGTTCTTC. Protein: CASGGGGGTSEQFF. The chain carries TRBV6-1 and TRBJ2-1; the match to TRBD2 covers 8 bases. The CDR3 extends over 14 amino acids. CDR1 and CDR2 (germline): MNHNS, SASEGT. Losses at the gene ends were 8 bases for V and 9 bases for J; bases not matched to a gene: 12.

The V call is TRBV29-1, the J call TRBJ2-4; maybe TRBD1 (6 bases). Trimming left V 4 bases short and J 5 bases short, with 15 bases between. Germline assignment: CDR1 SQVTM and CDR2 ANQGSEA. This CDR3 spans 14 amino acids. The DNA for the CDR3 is TGCAGCGTTGGACAGGCCTTGGAGGAAAACATTCAGTACTTC. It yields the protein CSVGQALEENIQYF.

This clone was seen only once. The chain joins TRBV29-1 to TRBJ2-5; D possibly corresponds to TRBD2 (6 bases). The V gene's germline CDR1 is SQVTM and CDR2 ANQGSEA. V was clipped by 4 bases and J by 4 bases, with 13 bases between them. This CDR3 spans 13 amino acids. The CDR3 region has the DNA TGCAGCGTTGCTCCGGGGGAGCTAGAGACCCAGTACTTC. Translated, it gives CSVAPGELETQYF.